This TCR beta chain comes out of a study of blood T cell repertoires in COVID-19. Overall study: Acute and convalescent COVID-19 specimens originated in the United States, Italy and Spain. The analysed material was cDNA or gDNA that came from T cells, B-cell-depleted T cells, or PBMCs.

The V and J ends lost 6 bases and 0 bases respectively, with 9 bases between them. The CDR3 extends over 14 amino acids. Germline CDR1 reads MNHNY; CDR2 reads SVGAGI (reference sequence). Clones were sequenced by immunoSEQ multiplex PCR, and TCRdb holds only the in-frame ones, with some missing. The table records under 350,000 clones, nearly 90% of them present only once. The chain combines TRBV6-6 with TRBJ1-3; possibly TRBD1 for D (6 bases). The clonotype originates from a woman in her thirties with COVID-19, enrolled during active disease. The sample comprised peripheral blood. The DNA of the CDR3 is TGTGCCAGCAGCCGGGACATCTCTGGAAACACCATATATTTT. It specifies CASSRDISGNTIYF.